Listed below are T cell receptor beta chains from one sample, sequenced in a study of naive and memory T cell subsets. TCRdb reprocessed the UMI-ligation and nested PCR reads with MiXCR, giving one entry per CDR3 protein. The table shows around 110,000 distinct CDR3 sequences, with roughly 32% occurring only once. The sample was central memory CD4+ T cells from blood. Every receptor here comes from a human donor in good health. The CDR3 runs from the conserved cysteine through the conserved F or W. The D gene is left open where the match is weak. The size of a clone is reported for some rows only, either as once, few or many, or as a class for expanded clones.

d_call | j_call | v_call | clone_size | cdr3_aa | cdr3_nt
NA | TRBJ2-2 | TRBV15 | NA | CATSREQANTGELFF | TGTGCCACCAGCAGAGAACAGGCGAACACCGGGGAGCTGTTTTTT
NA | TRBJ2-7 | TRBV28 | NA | CASSSVPGRRTYEQYF | TGTGCCAGCAGTTCCGTTCCGGGACGACGGACCTACGAGCAGTACTTC
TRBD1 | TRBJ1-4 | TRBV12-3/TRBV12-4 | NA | CASSPDRGREKLFF | TGTGCCAGCAGTCCCGACAGGGGGCGAGAAAAACTGTTTTTT
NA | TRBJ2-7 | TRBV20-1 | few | CSAWDTASYEQYF | TGCAGTGCTTGGGACACCGCCTCCTACGAGCAGTACTTC
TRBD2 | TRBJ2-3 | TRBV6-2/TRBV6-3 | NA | CASTVPTSGRPPTDTQYF | TGTGCCAGCACCGTACCGACTAGCGGGAGGCCTCCCACAGATACGCAGTATTTT
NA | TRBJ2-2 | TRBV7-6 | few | CASSPLYQGSNTGELFF | TGTGCCAGCAGCCCCCTCTACCAGGGTTCGAACACCGGGGAGCTGTTTTTT
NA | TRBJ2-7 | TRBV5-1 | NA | CASSLGQGGRTDF | TGCGCCAGCAGCTTGGGTCAGGGGGGAAGGACCGATTTC
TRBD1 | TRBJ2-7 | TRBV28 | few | CATWDRSYEQYF | TGTGCCACCTGGGACAGATCCTACGAGCAGTACTTC
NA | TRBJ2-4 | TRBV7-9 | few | CASSRGQFEGIQYF | TGTGCCAGCAGCCGCGGACAGTTTGAAGGCATTCAGTACTTC
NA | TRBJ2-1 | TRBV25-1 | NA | CASSMLGSSYNEQFF | TGTGCCAGCAGTATGTTAGGGAGCTCCTACAATGAGCAGTTCTTC
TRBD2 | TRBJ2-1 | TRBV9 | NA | CASSTLAGGPREQFF | TGTGCCAGCAGCACGCTAGCGGGAGGGCCTCGGGAGCAGTTCTTC
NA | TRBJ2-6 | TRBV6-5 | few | CASSYGGGRGAGGANVLTF | TGTGCCAGCAGTTACGGTGGGGGCAGGGGCGCCGGAGGGGCCAACGTCCTGACTTTC
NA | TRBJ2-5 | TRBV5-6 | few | CASSLGPQGKETQYF | TGTGCCAGCAGCTTGGGACCCCAGGGGAAAGAGACCCAGTACTTC
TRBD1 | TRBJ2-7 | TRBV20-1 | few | CSASPTGLTQYF | TGCAGTGCTAGCCCGACAGGGCTTACGCAGTACTTC
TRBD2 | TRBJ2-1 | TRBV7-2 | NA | CASSLRLAGGLVEQFF | TGTGCCAGCAGCTTAAGACTAGCGGGAGGGCTGGTTGAGCAGTTCTTC
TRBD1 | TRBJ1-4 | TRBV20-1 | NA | CSARSGTGGEKLFF | TGCAGTGCTAGATCCGGGACAGGGGGAGAAAAACTGTTTTTT
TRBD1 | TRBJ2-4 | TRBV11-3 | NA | CASSLGQGSKNIQYF | TGTGCCAGCAGCTTAGGACAGGGTTCCAAAAACATTCAGTACTTC
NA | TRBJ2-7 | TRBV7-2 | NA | CASSLYGPYEQYF | TGTGCCAGCAGCTTATATGGTCCCTACGAGCAGTACTTC
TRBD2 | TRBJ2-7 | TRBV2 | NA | CASSEDPTSGYEQYF | TGTGCCAGCAGTGAAGACCCGACTAGCGGCTACGAGCAGTACTTC
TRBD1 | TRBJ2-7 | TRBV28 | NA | CASSLRQGAAYEQYF | TGTGCCAGCAGTTTAAGGCAGGGGGCCGCCTACGAGCAGTACTTC
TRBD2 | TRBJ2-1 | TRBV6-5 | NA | CASSHADRYRGGGEQFF | TGTGCCAGCAGTCACGCCGACCGGTACCGCGGGGGAGGTGAGCAGTTCTTC
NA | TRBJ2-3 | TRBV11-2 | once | CASSLGTRSTDTQYF | TGTGCCAGCAGCTTAGGGACTCGCAGCACAGATACGCAGTATTTT
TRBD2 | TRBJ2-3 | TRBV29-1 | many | CSAGTIAGRNTDTQYF | TGCAGCGCCGGGACAATAGCGGGAAGAAACACAGATACGCAGTATTTT
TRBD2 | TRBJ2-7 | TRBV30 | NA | CAWTLRTGGQYEQYF | TGTGCCTGGACCTTAAGAACGGGGGGTCAGTACGAGCAGTACTTC
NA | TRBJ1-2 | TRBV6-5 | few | CASSYQGSPSTYYGYTF | TGTGCCAGCAGTTATCAGGGCAGCCCGTCTACTTACTATGGCTACACCTTC
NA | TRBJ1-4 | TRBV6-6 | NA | CASSPQSEKLFF | TGTGCCAGCAGTCCTCAGTCGGAAAAACTGTTTTTT
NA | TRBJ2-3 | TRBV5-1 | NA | CASRDPGRTDTQYF | TGCGCCAGCAGAGATCCGGGACGCACAGATACGCAGTATTTT
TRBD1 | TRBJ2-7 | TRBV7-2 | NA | CASSPGQGRGEQYF | TGTGCCAGCAGCCCCGGACAGGGACGTGGCGAGCAGTACTTC
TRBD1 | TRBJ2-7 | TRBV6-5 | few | CASSYDGQGEQYF | TGTGCCAGCAGTTACGATGGACAGGGCGAGCAGTACTTC
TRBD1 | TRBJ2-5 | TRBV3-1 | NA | CASSQAGGTGQETQYF | TGTGCCAGCAGCCAGGCAGGTGGGACAGGGCAAGAGACCCAGTACTTC
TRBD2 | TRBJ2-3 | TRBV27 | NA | CASSFRLAPTDTQYF | TGTGCCAGCAGTTTCCGACTAGCGCCCACAGATACGCAGTATTTT